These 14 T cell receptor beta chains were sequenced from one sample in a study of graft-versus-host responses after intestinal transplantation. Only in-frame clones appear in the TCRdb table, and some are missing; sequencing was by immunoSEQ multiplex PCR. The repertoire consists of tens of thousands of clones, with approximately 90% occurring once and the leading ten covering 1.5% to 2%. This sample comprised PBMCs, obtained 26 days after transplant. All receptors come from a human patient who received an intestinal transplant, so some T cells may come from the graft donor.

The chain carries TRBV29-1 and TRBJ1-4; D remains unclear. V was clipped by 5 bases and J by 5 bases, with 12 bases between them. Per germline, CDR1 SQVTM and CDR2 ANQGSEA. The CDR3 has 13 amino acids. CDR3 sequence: CSVPGTANEKLFF. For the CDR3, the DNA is TGCAGCGTTCCGGGAACGGCGAATGAAAAACTGTTTTTT.

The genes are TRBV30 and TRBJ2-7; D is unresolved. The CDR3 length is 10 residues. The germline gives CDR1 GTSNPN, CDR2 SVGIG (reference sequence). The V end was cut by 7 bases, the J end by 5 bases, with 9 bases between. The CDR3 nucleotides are TGTGCCTATGGAGTTAACGAGCAGTACTTC. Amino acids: CAYGVNEQYF.

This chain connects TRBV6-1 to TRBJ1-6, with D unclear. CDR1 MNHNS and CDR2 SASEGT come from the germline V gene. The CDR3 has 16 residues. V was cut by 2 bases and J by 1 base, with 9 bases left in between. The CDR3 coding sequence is TGTGCCAGCAGTGAATTGCGGGGTTCCTATAATTCACCCCTCCACTTT. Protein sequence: CASSELRGSYNSPLHF.

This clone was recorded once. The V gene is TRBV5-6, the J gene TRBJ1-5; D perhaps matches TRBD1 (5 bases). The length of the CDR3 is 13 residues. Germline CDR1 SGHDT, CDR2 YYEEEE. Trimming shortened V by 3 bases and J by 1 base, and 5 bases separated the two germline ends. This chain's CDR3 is CASSSGSNQPQHF. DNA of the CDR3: TGTGCCAGCAGCTCAGGGAGCAATCAGCCCCAGCATTTT. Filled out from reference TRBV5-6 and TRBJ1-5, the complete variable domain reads DAGVTQSPTHLIKTRGQQVTLRCSPKSGHDTVSWYQQALGQGPQFIFQYYEEEERQRGNFPDRFSGHQFPNYSSELNVNALLLGDSALYLCASSSGSNQPQHFGDGTRLSIL.

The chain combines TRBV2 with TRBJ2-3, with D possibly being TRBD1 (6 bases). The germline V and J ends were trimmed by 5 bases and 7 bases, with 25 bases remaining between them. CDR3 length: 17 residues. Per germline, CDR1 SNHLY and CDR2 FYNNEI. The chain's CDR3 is CASSYMLTGQRVNTQYF. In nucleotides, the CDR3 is TGTGCCAGCAGTTATATGTTGACAGGCCAGCGAGTTAATACGCAGTATTTT. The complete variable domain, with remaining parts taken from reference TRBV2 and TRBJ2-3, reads EPEVTQTPSHQVTQMGQEVILRCVPISNHLYFYWYRQILGQKVEFLVSFYNNEISEKSEIFDDQFSVERPDGSNFTLKIRSTKLEDSAMYFCASSYMLTGQRVNTQYFGPGTRLTVL.

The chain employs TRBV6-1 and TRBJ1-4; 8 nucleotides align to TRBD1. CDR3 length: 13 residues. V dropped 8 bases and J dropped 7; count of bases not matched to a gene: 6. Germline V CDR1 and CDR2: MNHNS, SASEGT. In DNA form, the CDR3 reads TGTGCCAGCGTGGCAGGGGGCTTTGAAAAACTGTTTTTT. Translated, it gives CASVAGGFEKLFF.

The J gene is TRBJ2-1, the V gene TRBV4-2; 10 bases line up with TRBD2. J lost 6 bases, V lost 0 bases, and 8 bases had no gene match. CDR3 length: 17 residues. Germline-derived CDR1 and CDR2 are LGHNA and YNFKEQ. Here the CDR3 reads CASSQDLASGGFNEQFF. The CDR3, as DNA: TGTGCCAGCAGCCAAGATCTTGCTAGCGGGGGTTTCAATGAGCAGTTCTTC.

Here the CDR3 reads CASSYDPGQGREKLFF. The CDR3 nucleotides read TGTGCCAGCAGTTACGATCCGGGACAGGGGCGGGAAAAACTGTTTTTT. This chain joins TRBV6-6 and TRBJ1-4, with 10 nucleotides matching TRBD1. J was trimmed by 8 bases and V by 2 bases; bases with no gene match: 8. The CDR3 consists of 16 residues. The V gene's germline CDR1 is MNHNY and CDR2 SVGAGI (reference sequence).

The CDR3 nucleotides read TGTGCCTGGAGTGGATTGGGGGGGCCAGGGTTAGGGCAGTTCTTC. As protein: CAWSGLGGPGLGQFF. The chain links TRBV30 to TRBJ2-1; TRBD2 might be the D (7 bases). Deletions cut 1 base from V and 12 bases from J, with 22 bases between. Per the germline V gene, CDR1 is GTSNPN and CDR2 is SVGIG (reference sequence). The CDR3 sequence is 15 residues long.

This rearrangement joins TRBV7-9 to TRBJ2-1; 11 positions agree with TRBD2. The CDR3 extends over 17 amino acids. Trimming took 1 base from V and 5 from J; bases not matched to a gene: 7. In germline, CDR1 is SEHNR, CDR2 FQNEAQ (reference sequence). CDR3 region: CASSLVPSGGRNNEQFF. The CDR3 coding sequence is TGTGCCAGCAGCTTAGTGCCTAGCGGGGGGAGAAACAATGAGCAGTTCTTC.

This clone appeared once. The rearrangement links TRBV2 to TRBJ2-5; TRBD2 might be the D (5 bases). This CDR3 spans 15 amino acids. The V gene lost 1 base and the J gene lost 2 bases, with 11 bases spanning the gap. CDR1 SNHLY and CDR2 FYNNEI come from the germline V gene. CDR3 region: CASSEGRRDQETQYF. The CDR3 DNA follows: TGTGCCAGCAGTGAAGGCCGCCGGGATCAAGAGACCCAGTACTTC. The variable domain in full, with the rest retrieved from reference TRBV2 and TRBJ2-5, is EPEVTQTPSHQVTQMGQEVILRCVPISNHLYFYWYRQILGQKVEFLVSFYNNEISEKSEIFDDQFSVERPDGSNFTLKIRSTKLEDSAMYFCASSEGRRDQETQYFGPGTRLLVL.

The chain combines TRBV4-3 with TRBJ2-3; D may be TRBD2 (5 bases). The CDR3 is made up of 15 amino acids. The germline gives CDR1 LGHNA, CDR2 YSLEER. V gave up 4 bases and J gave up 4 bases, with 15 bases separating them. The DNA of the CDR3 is TGCGCCAGCAGCCTCGATCTCGGGATAGCAGATACGCAGTATTTT. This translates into CASSLDLGIADTQYF.

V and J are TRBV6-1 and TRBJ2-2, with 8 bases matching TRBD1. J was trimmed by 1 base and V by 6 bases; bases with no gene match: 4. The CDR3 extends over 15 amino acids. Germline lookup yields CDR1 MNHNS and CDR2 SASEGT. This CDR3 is CASSLTGENTGELFF. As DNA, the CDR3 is TGTGCCAGCAGCCTGACAGGGGAGAACACCGGGGAGCTGTTTTTT.

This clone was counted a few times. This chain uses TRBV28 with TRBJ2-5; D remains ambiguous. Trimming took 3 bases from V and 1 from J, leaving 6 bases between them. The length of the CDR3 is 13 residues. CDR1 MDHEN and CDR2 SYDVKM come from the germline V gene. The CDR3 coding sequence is TGTGCCAGCAGTTTTGGCACCCAAGAGACCCAGTACTTC. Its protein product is CASSFGTQETQYF. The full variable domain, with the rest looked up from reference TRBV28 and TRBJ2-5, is DVKVTQSSRYLVKRTGEKVFLECVQDMDHENMFWYRQDPGLGLRLIYFSYDVKMKEKGDIPEGYSVSREKKERFSLILESASTNQTSMYLCASSFGTQETQYFGPGTRLLVL.